This is a list of T cell receptor beta chains from one sample in a study of T cells in Graves' hyperthyroidism and ophthalmopathy. One entry per CDR3 protein results from TCRdb running MiXCR on the multiplex PCR reads. The sample gives a few hundred thousand distinct CDR3 sequences, approximately 14% of which show up once; around a fifth is in the top ten. The sample comprised blood. The receptors were sampled from a woman in her twenties or thirties with Graves' ophthalmopathy. CDR3s include the opening cysteine and the closing phenylalanine or tryptophan. D genes are given only for firm matches. Not every row has a clone size; where given, it reads once, few, many or a size class.

size	J	V	D	DNA	CDR3
many	TRBJ2-4	TRBV28	-	TGTGCCAGCGAAAACCTCCGGGACGCACAAAACATTCAGTACTTC	CASENLRDAQNIQYF
few	TRBJ1-5	TRBV12-3/TRBV12-4	TRBD1	TGTGCCAGCAGTTTAGACAGGGGCCCAAGTTTAAGCAATCAGCCCCAGCATTTT	CASSLDRGPSLSNQPQHF
many	TRBJ2-7	TRBV10-3	TRBD2	TGTGCCATCTCAAGCGGGGGGTACGAGCAGTACTTC	CAISSGGYEQYF
-	TRBJ2-1	TRBV20-1	TRBD1	TGCAGTGCTCGCCCCTTGACAGGGGGGGTGAATGAGCAGTTCTTC	CSARPLTGGVNEQFF
many	TRBJ2-5	TRBV19	-	TGTGCCAGTAGTATCGGGGTGCCACAAGAGACCCAGTACTTC	CASSIGVPQETQYF
many	TRBJ1-5	TRBV12-5	-	TGTGCTAGTGGTCCCCCCGGCGGGACGGAGAATCAGCCCCAGCATTTT	CASGPPGGTENQPQHF
-	TRBJ2-2	TRBV7-3	TRBD2	TGTGCCAGCAGCTTTTGGGAGGTCGGCGGGGGGAACACCGGGGAGCTGTTTTTT	CASSFWEVGGGNTGELFF
many	TRBJ2-1	TRBV14	-	TGTGCCAGCAGCCAAGACTCCACAGGGTTAAAGTACAATGAGCAGTTCTTC	CASSQDSTGLKYNEQFF
many	TRBJ2-7	TRBV12-3/TRBV12-4	-	TGTGCCAGCAGTTCACAGGGTACGGGGTACGAGCAGTACTTC	CASSSQGTGYEQYF
few	TRBJ2-1	TRBV6-2/TRBV6-3	TRBD1	TGTGCCAGCAGTTACGCAAATTTAGACAGGGGCTTCTACAATGAGCAGTTCTTC	CASSYANLDRGFYNEQFF
few	TRBJ2-2	TRBV28	TRBD2	TGTGCCAGCAGTTACTTAATATACAAAAAAACTGGCGGGGGGCGTAACACCGGGGAGCTGTTTTTT	CASSYLIYKKTGGGRNTGELFF
many	TRBJ1-1	TRBV2	-	TGTGCCAGCCTGCAACGGGGGCCGGTTGATGAAGCTTTCTTT	CASLQRGPVDEAFF
few	TRBJ2-6	TRBV19	TRBD2	TGTGCCAGGACCCGGGAGGGGCGGAGGGCCAACGTCCTGACTTTC	CARTREGRRANVLTF
many	TRBJ2-5	TRBV30	-	TGTGCCTGGACCAAGCCCCCCTCGGTTTCGGAGACCCAGTACTTC	CAWTKPPSVSETQYF
-	TRBJ2-5	TRBV5-8	TRBD2	TGTGCCAGCAGTGCAGGACTAGCAGGGGCAAACGGCCAAGAGAGCCAGTACTTC	CASSAGLAGANGQESQYF
few	TRBJ2-7	TRBV5-6	-	TGTGCCAGCAGCTTCCTTGATGGGGGGCTCTACGAGCAGTACTTC	CASSFLDGGLYEQYF
many	TRBJ1-5	TRBV12-3/TRBV12-4	-	TGTGCCAGCAGTTCTATCTTGACAGGATATCAGCCCCAGCATTTT	CASSSILTGYQPQHF
-	TRBJ2-7	TRBV28	-	TGTGCCAGCAGTCCAGGAGGGGTCGAGCAGTACTTC	CASSPGGVEQYF
many	TRBJ1-1	TRBV7-8	-	TGTGCCAGCAGCATGGACAGCGCTTTTGCTTTCTTT	CASSMDSAFAFF
few	TRBJ2-5	TRBV5-4	-	TGTGCCAGCAGCAAGGGTGGGTCAGGGTCGGAGACCCAGTACTTC	CASSKGGSGSETQYF
many	TRBJ1-5	TRBV5-1	-	TGCGCCAGCAGCTTGTACCCAGATAGCAATCAGCCCCAGCATTTT	CASSLYPDSNQPQHF
many	TRBJ2-7	TRBV12-3/TRBV12-4	TRBD1	TGTGCCAGCAGTTCGACAGGGGGCTCCTACGAGCAGTACTTC	CASSSTGGSYEQYF
many	TRBJ2-7	TRBV4-1	TRBD2	TGCGCCAGCAGCCTGGGGACTAGCGTCTCCTACGAGCAGTACTTC	CASSLGTSVSYEQYF
many	TRBJ2-7	TRBV11-2	-	TGTGCCAGCAGCGACAGATACGAGCAGTACTTC	CASSDRYEQYF
few	TRBJ2-1	TRBV5-6	-	TGTGCCACCTCCGGGGACACAGACAATGAGCAGTTCTTC	CATSGDTDNEQFF
-	TRBJ2-3	TRBV20-1	TRBD2	TGCAGTGCTAGCGGGAGGGCTAGGGATACGCAGTATTTT	CSASGRARDTQYF
many	TRBJ2-2	TRBV29-1	TRBD1	TGCAGCGTTAAACAGGGGGCAGACGGGGAGCTGTTTTTT	CSVKQGADGELFF